A single TCR beta chain is shown here with its context. Before the COVID-19 pandemic, during about 2011-2019, CD4+ T cells were taken from unexposed donors. Naive and memory CD4+ T cells came from enriched cryopreserved PBMCs. This record belongs to a study of CD4 T cells in relation to SARS-CoV-2 and coronaviruses. Sequenced by immunoSEQ multiplex PCR; TCRdb stores in-frame clones only, minus some. The sample lists some 68,000 clones, 85% to 95% occurring once. Germline V gene data show CDR1 as LNHDA and CDR2 as SQIVND (reference sequence). The CDR3 is 17 residues long. V dropped 5 bases and J dropped 2; count of bases not matched to a gene: 11.

The sample was naive CD4+ T cells from PBMCs. Subset reported: naive CD4+ T cells isolated by negative enrichment. J is TRBJ2-5 and V is TRBV19, with 10 bases lining up with TRBD1. The receptor was isolated from a human donor in good health. CDR3 sequence (DNA): TGTGCCAGTAGTCCCGGTCGTGGACAGGGGGGGCAAGAGACCCAGTACTTC. It translates to CASSPGRGQGGQETQYF.